The T cell receptor beta chain described here comes from a study of PD-L1 blockade in urothelial cancer. Study details: Every 3 weeks, patients received intravenous atezolizumab 1,200 mg, beginning 2014.

About this clone: Its antigen remains unknown.

Study results and limitations: At the 3-week point, tumor-associated blood clones expanded more in durable-benefit patients.

Time point denoted: peripheral blood 6 weeks after treatment start. It was locally advanced or metastatic urothelial carcinoma that patients had. Libraries were prepared by immunoSEQ multiplex PCR; TCRdb keeps only in-frame clonotypes and omits some of them. This sample has about 76,000 clones, with less than 95% found just once. This receptor was obtained from a woman older than 75 with urothelial cancer. Here the sequenced sample was PBMCs, taken around atezolizumab (anti-PD-L1) treatment.

The CDR3 loop is CASSLTDRNYGYTF. The CDR3 DNA reads as TGTGCCAGCAGTTTAACGGACAGAAACTATGGCTACACCTTC. The chain joins TRBV28 to TRBJ1-2; the D gene is possibly TRBD1 (6 bases). V lost 2 bases to trimming and J lost 2 bases, with 9 bases between them. Germline values: CDR1 MDHEN, CDR2 SYDVKM. CDR3 length: 14 residues.